A selection of T cell receptor beta chains follows, all from one sample in a study of somatic mutations in cytotoxic T cells in rheumatoid arthritis. Assay used: immunoSEQ multiplex PCR; TCRdb lists only in-frame clones, some missing. The sample shows about 10,000 clones, about 91% of them seen only once. The sample comprised CD4+ T cells sorted from blood. The source of these receptors is a young woman with rheumatoid arthritis. The CDR3 runs from the conserved cysteine through the conserved F or W. D genes are given only for firm matches. The listing skips clone size in some rows; elsewhere it reads once, few, many or a size class.

D gene	J gene	V gene	clone size	CDR3 DNA	CDR3 protein
NA	TRBJ2-3	TRBV9	once	TGTGCCAGCAGCGTAGTCCCGAGCCCCCCAGATACGCAGTATTTT	CASSVVPSPPDTQYF
NA	TRBJ2-3	TRBV7-2	NA	TGTGCCAGCAGCACCCTCGGGGAAGATACGCAGTATTTT	CASSTLGEDTQYF
NA	TRBJ1-6	TRBV29-1	few	TGCAGCGTTGGCCAGAGGGGGGGGAATTCACCCCTCCACTTT	CSVGQRGGNSPLHF
NA	TRBJ2-7	TRBV21-1	NA	TGTGCCAGGGGGTCGACAGGGCCTGAGCAGTACTTC	CARGSTGPEQYF
TRBD1	TRBJ1-5	TRBV10-3	NA	TGTGCCATCAGTGGTGGACAGGGTGACCAGCCCCAGCATTTT	CAISGGQGDQPQHF
NA	TRBJ2-2	TRBV10-3	NA	TGTGCCATCAGTGAACCGCAGGGGAGGGTGACCGGGGAGCTGTTTTTT	CAISEPQGRVTGELFF
NA	TRBJ2-4	TRBV30	few	TGTGCCTGGAGTGTTTCAGGAGCCAAAAACATTCAGTACTTC	CAWSVSGAKNIQYF
NA	TRBJ2-1	TRBV19	NA	TGTGCCAGTAGTGTTCCAGCGGGTCTCTCCTACAATGAGCAGTTCTTC	CASSVPAGLSYNEQFF
TRBD1	TRBJ2-7	TRBV27	NA	TGTGCCAGCACAAAACAACCGGGACAGGGGACCTACGAGCAGTACTTC	CASTKQPGQGTYEQYF
NA	TRBJ1-5	TRBV19	few	TGTGCCAGTAGTATATCAGGGGTAGGAGGTCGGGTCGGCAATCAGCCCCAGCATTTT	CASSISGVGGRVGNQPQHF
NA	TRBJ2-7	TRBV13	NA	TGTGCCAGCAGCCTGACAGGCTACGAGCAGTACTTC	CASSLTGYEQYF
NA	TRBJ2-5	TRBV9	NA	TGTGCCAGCAGCGCAGGACTTCTGGGAGAGACCCAGTACTTC	CASSAGLLGETQYF
TRBD1	TRBJ1-1	TRBV7-2	NA	TGTGCCAGCAGCTTAGCGCCAGGGGGCGACTCTTATTTCTTT	CASSLAPGGDSYFF
TRBD1	TRBJ1-5	TRBV28	NA	TGTGCCAGCAGTTTATACCAGGGGGCCTATAGCAATCAGCCCCAGCATTTT	CASSLYQGAYSNQPQHF
TRBD1	TRBJ1-3	TRBV4-1	NA	TGCGCCAGCAGCCAAGGGGGACAGGGGTTCAGAAACACCATATATTTT	CASSQGGQGFRNTIYF
TRBD1	TRBJ2-5	TRBV5-6	NA	TGTGCCAGCAGCTATGGGGACAGGGCTCAAGAGACCCAGTACTTC	CASSYGDRAQETQYF
NA	TRBJ1-4	TRBV28	NA	TGTGCCAGCAGTCCCATCGGGGGGCGAGCAACTAATGAAAAACTGTTTTTT	CASSPIGGRATNEKLFF
TRBD1	TRBJ1-3	TRBV10-3	NA	TGTGCCATCAGTGAGGGGGACAGGGTGTTGGGAAACACCATATATTTT	CAISEGDRVLGNTIYF
TRBD1	TRBJ2-5	TRBV7-2	NA	TGTGCCAGCAGCTTAGTCGCGACAGGGAAAGAGACCCAGTACTTC	CASSLVATGKETQYF
NA	TRBJ1-5	TRBV21-1	once	TGTGCCAGCAGCAAAGTTTCCAGTCATCAGCCCCAGCATTTT	CASSKVSSHQPQHF
NA	TRBJ1-1	TRBV5-1	NA	TGCGCCAGCAGCTTGACAGACATGAACACTGAAGCTTTCTTT	CASSLTDMNTEAFF
NA	TRBJ2-7	TRBV7-9	NA	TGTGCCAGCAGCTTTCAAAACAGTGACTACGAGCAGTACTTC	CASSFQNSDYEQYF
TRBD2	TRBJ2-2	TRBV28	NA	TGTGCCAGCAGTTTACGGCTAGCGGGGGGGCCCGGGGAGCTGTTTTTT	CASSLRLAGGPGELFF
NA	TRBJ2-1	TRBV7-2	NA	TGTGCCAGCAGCCTCGAAGGGGGTGAGCAGTTCTTC	CASSLEGGEQFF
NA	TRBJ1-2	TRBV30	NA	TGTGCCTGGAGTGGAGGGTATGGCTACACCTTC	CAWSGGYGYTF
TRBD2	TRBJ2-4	TRBV6-5	once	TGTGCCAGCAGTTACCTAGCGTCCAGCGGGAGTAACATTCAGTACTTC	CASSYLASSGSNIQYF
TRBD2	TRBJ2-3	TRBV5-4	once	TGTGCCAGCACCCTAGCGGGCCTCACAGATACGCAGTATTTT	CASTLAGLTDTQYF
TRBD1	TRBJ1-1	TRBV19	NA	TGTGCCAGTAACCCGACAGGGCCGAGGACTGAAGCTTTCTTT	CASNPTGPRTEAFF
NA	TRBJ1-5	TRBV19	NA	TGTGCCAGTAGTCCCCCGGGAGGGTATAGCAATCAGCCCCAGCATTTT	CASSPPGGYSNQPQHF
TRBD1	TRBJ1-2	TRBV5-1	NA	TGCGCCAGCAGCTTGGACAGGGGAAACTATGGCTACACCTTC	CASSLDRGNYGYTF
NA	TRBJ1-1	TRBV29-1	NA	TGCAGCGTTGCAAAGGGCGGACTAAACACTGAAGCTTTCTTT	CSVAKGGLNTEAFF
NA	TRBJ2-7	TRBV29-1	NA	TGCAGCGCTGGTCTGGGGGGGGCGTACGAGCAGTACTTC	CSAGLGGAYEQYF
NA	TRBJ2-1	TRBV11-2	NA	TGTGCCAGCAGCTTAGGTGGGGGCAGGAATGAGCAGTTCTTC	CASSLGGGRNEQFF
NA	TRBJ1-3	TRBV19	few	TGTGCCAGTAATAACAGGGCAGACACCATATATTTT	CASNNRADTIYF
NA	TRBJ2-5	TRBV4-3	NA	TGCGCCAGCAGCCAAAACGAGGGCAGAGGGACCCAGTACTTC	CASSQNEGRGTQYF
TRBD1	TRBJ1-2	TRBV30	NA	TGTGCCTGGAAGAGACAGGGGGTCAGCTATGGCTACACCTTC	CAWKRQGVSYGYTF
NA	TRBJ1-5	TRBV28	NA	TGTGCCAGCAGCCCAATCGGGGGCAATCAGCCCCAGCATTTT	CASSPIGGNQPQHF
NA	TRBJ2-3	TRBV9	NA	TGTGCCAGCAGCGTAGTAGGCCTGGGGAGTGGGGGCACAGATACGCAGTATTTT	CASSVVGLGSGGTDTQYF
NA	TRBJ2-3	TRBV28	NA	TGTGCCAGCAGTCTTCAGGGGACACTACAGTTTAGCACAGATACGCAGTATTTT	CASSLQGTLQFSTDTQYF
NA	TRBJ2-7	TRBV5-6	NA	TGTGCCAGCAGCCCGGTCCCCGGGACCTACGAGCAGTACTTC	CASSPVPGTYEQYF
TRBD2	TRBJ2-1	TRBV6-5	NA	TGTGCCAGCAGCTACCTACTAGCGGGAGGATACAATGAGCAGTTCTTC	CASSYLLAGGYNEQFF
TRBD2	TRBJ2-3	TRBV2	NA	TGTGCCAGCAGTCTGCGGACTAGCGGAGATACGCAGTATTTT	CASSLRTSGDTQYF
NA	TRBJ2-3	TRBV7-6	NA	TGTGCCAGCAGCGCAACCGGTGGGGCCACAGATACGCAGTATTTT	CASSATGGATDTQYF